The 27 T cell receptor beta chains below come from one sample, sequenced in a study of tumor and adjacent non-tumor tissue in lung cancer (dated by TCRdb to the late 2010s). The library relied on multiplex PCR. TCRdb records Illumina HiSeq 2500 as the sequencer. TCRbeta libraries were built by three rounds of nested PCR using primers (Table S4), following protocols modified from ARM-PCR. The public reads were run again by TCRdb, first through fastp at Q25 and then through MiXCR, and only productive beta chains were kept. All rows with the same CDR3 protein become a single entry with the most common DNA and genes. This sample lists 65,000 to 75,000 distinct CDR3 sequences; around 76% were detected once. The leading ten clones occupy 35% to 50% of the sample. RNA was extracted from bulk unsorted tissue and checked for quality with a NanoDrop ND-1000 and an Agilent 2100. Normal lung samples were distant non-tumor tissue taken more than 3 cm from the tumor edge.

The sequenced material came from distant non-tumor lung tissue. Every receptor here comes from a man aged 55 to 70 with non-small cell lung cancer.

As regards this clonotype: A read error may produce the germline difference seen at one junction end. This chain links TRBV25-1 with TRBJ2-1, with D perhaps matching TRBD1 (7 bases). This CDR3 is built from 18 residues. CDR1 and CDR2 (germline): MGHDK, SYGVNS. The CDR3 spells CASRPTGPGDQSPNDQFF. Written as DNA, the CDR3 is TGTGCCAGCAGGCCGACAGGGCCGGGGGATCAGTCACCCAATGATCAGTTCTTC.

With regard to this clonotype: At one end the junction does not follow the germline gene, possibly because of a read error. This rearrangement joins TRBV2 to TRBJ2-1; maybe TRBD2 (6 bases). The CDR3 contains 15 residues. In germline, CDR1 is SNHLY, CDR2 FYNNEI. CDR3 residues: CASSGGRIKSNKQFF. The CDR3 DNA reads TGTGCCAGCAGTGGGGGGAGGATAAAAAGCAATAAGCAGTTCTTC.

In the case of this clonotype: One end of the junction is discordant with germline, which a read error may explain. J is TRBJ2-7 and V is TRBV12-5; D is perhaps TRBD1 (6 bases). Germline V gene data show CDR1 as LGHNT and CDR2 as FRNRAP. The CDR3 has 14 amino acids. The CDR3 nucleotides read TGTGCTAGTCGTTTGATACGGGACAACTACGAGCAGTACTTC. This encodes CASRLIRDNYEQYF.

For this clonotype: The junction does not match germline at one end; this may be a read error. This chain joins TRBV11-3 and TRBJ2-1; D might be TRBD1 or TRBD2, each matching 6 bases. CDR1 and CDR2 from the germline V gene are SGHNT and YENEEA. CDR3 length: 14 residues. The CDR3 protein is CASSFATRGYEQFF. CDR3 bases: TGTGCCAGTAGCTTTGCGACTAGGGGGTATGAGCAGTTCTTC.

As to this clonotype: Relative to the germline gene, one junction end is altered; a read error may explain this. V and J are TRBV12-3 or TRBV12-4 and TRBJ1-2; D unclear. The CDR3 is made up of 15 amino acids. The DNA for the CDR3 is TGTGCCAGCAGTTTAGCGCAGGTAAGACCATATGGCTACACCTTT. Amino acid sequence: CASSLAQVRPYGYTF.

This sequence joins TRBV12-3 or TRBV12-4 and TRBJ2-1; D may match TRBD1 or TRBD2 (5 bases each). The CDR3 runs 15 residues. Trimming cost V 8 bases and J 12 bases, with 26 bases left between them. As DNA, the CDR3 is TGTGCCAGCTGTATCCCTCAGTGGGACCACTATGGGCAGTTCTTC. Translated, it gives CASCIPQWDHYGQFF.

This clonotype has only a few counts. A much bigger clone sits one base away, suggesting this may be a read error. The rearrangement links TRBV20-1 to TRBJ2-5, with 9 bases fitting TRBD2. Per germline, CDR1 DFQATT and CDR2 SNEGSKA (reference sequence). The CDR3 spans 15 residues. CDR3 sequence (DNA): TGCAGTGCTAGAGACCCCGGGACTAGCCAAGGGACCCAGTACTTC. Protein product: CSARDPGTSQGTQYF.

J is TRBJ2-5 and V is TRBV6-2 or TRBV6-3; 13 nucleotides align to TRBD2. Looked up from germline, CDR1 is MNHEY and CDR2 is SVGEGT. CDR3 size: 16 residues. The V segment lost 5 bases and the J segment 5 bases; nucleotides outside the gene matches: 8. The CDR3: CASSRTSGGSHETQYF. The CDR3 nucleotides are TGTGCCAGCAGTCGGACTAGCGGGGGTTCCCATGAGACCCAGTACTTC.

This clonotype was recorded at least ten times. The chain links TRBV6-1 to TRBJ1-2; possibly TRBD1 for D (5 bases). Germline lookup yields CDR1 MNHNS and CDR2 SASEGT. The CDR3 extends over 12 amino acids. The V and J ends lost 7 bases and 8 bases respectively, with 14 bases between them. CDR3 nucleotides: TGTGCCAGCACCCCAGGGAGCGTCGGCTACACCTTC. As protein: CASTPGSVGYTF.

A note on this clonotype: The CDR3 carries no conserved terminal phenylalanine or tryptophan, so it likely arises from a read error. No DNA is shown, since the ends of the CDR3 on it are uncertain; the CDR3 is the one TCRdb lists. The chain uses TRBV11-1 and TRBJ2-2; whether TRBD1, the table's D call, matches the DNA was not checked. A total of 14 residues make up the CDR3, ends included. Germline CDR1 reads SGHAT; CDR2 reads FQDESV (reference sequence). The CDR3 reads CASRRQGVTGELFS.

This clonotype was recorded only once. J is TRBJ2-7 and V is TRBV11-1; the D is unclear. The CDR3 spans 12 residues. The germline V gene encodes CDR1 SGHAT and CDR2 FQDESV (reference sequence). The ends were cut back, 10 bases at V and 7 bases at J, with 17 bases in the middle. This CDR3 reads CANGDKVGEQYF. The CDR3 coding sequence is TGTGCCAACGGAGACAAGGTGGGAGAGCAGTACTTC. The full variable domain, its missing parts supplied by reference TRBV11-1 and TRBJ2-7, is EAEVAQSPRYKITEKSQAVAFWCDPISGHATLYWYRQILGQGPELLVQFQDESVVDDSQLPKDRFSAERLKGVDSTLKIQPAELGDSAMYLCANGDKVGEQYFGPGTRLTVT.

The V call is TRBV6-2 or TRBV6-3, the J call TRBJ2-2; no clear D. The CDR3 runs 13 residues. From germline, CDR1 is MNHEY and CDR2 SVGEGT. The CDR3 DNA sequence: TGTATCAGCAGTTGCTCTTACACCGGGGAGCTGTTTTTT. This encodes CISSCSYTGELFF.

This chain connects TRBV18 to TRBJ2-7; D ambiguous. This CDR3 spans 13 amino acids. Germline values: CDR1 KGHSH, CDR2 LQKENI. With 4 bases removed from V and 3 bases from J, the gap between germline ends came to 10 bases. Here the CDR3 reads CASSQDGYYEQYF. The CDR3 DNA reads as TGTGCCAGCTCACAAGACGGCTACTACGAGCAGTACTTC.

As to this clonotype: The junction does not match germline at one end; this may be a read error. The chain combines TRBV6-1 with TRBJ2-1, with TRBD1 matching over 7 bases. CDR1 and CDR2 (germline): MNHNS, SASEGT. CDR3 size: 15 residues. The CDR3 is CANSEVRDRDNEQFF. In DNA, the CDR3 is TGTGCCAACAGTGAAGTTCGGGACAGAGACAATGAGCAGTTCTTC.

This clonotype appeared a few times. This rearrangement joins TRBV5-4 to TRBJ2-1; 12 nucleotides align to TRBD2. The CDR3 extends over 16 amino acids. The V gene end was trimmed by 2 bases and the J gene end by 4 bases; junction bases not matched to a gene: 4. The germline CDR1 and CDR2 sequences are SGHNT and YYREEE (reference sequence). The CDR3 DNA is TGTGCCAGCAGCTTATACGGGACTAGCGGGTACAATGAGCAGTTCTTC. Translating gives CASSLYGTSGYNEQFF.

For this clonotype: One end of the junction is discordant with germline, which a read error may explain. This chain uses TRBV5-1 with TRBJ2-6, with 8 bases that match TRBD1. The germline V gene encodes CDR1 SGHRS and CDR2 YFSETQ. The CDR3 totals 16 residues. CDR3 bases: TGCGCCAGGAGCCCGGGACAGGAAGCTGGGGCCAACGCCCTGACTTTC. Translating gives CARSPGQEAGANALTF.

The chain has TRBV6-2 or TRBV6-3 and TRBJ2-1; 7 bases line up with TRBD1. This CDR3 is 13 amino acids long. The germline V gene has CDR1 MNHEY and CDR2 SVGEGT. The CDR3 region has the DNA TGTGGCAGTAGACAGGGCTCCTACAATGAGCAGTTCTTC. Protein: CGSRQGSYNEQFF.

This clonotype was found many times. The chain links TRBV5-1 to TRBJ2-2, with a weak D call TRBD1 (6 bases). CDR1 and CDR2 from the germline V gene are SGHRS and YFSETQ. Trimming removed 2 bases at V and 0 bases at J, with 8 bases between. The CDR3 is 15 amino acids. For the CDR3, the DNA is TGCGCCAGCAGCTTCCAGGGGCCGAACACCGGGGAGCTGTTTTTT. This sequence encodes CASSFQGPNTGELFF.

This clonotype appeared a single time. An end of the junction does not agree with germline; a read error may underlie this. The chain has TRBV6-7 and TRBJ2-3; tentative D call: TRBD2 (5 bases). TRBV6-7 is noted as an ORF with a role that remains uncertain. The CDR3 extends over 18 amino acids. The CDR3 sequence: CASSYSSGLTGSTDMQYF. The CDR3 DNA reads TGTGCCAGTAGTTACTCTTCCGGCCTAACGGGAAGCACAGATATGCAGTATTTT.

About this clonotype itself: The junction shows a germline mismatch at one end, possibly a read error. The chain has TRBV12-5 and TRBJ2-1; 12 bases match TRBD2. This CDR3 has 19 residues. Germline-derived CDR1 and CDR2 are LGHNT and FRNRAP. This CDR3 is CASGFYSSGRDYSYNKQFF. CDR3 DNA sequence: TGTGCTAGTGGCTTCTACTCTAGCGGGAGGGACTACTCCTACAATAAGCAGTTCTTC.

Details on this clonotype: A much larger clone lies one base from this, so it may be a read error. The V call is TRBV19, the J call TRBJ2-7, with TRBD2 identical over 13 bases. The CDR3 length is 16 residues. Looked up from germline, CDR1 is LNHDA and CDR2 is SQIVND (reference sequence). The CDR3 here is CASSAEWTSGSYKQYF. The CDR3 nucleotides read TGTGCCAGTAGTGCAGAATGGACTAGCGGGAGCTACAAGCAGTACTTC.

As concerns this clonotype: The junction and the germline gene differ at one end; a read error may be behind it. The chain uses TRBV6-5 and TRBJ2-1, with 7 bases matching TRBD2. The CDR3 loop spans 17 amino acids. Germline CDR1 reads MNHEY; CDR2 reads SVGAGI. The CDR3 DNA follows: TGTGCCTGCAGTTACTCGCCCCTCGCGGGAGTCTACAATGGGCAGTTCTTC. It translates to CACSYSPLAGVYNGQFF.

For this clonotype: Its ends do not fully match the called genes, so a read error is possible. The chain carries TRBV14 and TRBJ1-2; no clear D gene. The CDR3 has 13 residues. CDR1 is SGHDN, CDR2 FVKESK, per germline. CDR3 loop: CASSRDWRYDYTF. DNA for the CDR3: TGTGCCAGCAGCCGAGACTGGCGGTATGACTACACCTTC.

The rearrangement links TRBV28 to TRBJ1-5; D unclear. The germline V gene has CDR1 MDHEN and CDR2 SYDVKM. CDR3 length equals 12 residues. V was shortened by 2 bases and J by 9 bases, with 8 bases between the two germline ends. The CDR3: CASSLLRGPQHF. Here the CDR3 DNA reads TGTGCCAGCAGTTTACTCCGGGGGCCCCAGCATTTT.

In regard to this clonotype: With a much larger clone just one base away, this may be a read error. The CDR3 region has the DNA TGCAGTGCTAGAGATTACACTAGCGGTATTGAGCAGTTCTTC. This gives the protein CSARDYTSGIEQFF. This chain links TRBV20-1 with TRBJ2-1; 8 bases match TRBD2. From germline, CDR1 is DFQATT and CDR2 SNEGSKA (reference sequence). The length of the CDR3 is 14 residues. J was trimmed by 9 bases and V by 0 bases; bases with no gene match: 7.

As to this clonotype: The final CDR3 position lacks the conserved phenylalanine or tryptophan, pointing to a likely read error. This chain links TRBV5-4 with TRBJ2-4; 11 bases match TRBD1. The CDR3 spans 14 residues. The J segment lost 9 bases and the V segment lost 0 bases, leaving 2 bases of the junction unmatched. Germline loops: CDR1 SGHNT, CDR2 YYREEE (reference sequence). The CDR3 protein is CASSLAGTGGIQYL. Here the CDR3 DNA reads TGTGCCAGCAGCTTGGCAGGGACAGGGGGCATTCAGTACCTC.

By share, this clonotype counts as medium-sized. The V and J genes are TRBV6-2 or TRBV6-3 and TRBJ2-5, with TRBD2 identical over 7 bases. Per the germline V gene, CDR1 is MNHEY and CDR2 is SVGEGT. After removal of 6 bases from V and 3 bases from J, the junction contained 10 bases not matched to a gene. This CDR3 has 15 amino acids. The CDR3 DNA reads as TGTGCCAGCAGCTTTAAAGGGGCGGGAGAAGAGACCCAGTACTTC. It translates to CASSFKGAGEETQYF.